This T cell receptor (beta chain) was documented in a study of shared clonotypes between healthy human individuals. For the study at large: Every donor yielded three CD4 naive, three CD4 memory, two CD8 naive and one CD8 memory plate.

V was clipped by 0 bases and J by 2 bases, with 19 bases between them. Germline values: CDR1 SGHRS, CDR2 YFSETQ. The CDR3 is 18 amino acids. Into CD45RA+ naive and CD45RA-negative memory subsets, the CD4+ cells were split. The table came from immunoSEQ multiplex PCR; TCRdb's copy has only in-frame clones and leaves some out. This sample has approximately 500,000 clones, with almost 97% found just once. The clonotype originates from a woman aged 25 to 39 in good health. The chain uses TRBV5-1 and TRBJ2-3; perhaps TRBD2 as D (7 bases). The sample comprised naive CD4+ T cells sorted from blood. Subset denoted: CD45RA+ positively selected. CDR3 protein: CASSLGVGGPPATDTQYF. In DNA, the CDR3 is TGCGCCAGCAGCTTGGGCGTCGGGGGGCCGCCAGCCACAGATACGCAGTATTTT.